One T cell receptor beta chain is described in this entry. Its cognate antigen is unknown. Germline values: CDR1 MNHEY, CDR2 SVGAGI. Trimming at V came to 0 bases and at J to 10 bases, leaving 11 bases not matched to a gene. The CDR3 has 15 residues. This entry is derived from a study of T cell repertoires in cytomegalovirus infection. Study at large: Well-studied HLA-B-restricted CMV epitopes were used in the study alongside recently identified HLA-C-restricted ones.

In TCRdb, the reads were re-called with MiXCR into one record per CDR3 protein. The sample includes a few hundred thousand distinct CDR3 sequences, 30% to 35% of them seen just once. The source was cultured PBMCs, collected from culture after CMV antigen stimulation. The source of this sequence is a human donor in good health (CMV status not recorded). Some clones in this sample may be carry-over from other donors' samples. The chain recombines TRBV6-5 with TRBJ1-1, with TRBD1 matching over 7 bases. The CDR3, as DNA: TGTGCCAGCAGTTACTCGCCCCACCCAGGGGGGCGAGCTTTCTTT. It specifies CASSYSPHPGGRAFF.